A single TCR beta chain is shown here with its context. The sample is drawn from a study of blood T cell repertoires in COVID-19. On the study more broadly: Spain, Italy and the United States supplied samples that represented acute and convalescent COVID-19. In each case, the material was cDNA or gDNA derived from T cells, B-cell-depleted T cells, or PBMCs.

The CDR3 is made up of 12 amino acids. V shed 1 base and J shed 2 bases, with 3 bases lying between them. CDR1 SQVTM and CDR2 ANQGSEA come from the germline V gene. In the original workflow: Reference gene primer amplification gave nucleated cell count estimates. Data came from immunoSEQ multiplex PCR; TCRdb stores just in-frame clones and leaves some out. V and J calls and clone size come straight from that table; D and trimming were deduced from the DNA. The data contain about 170,000 clones, approximately 90% of them singletons. The rearrangement joins TRBV29-1 to TRBJ1-3; D unresolved. Specimen: peripheral blood. This receptor was obtained from a man aged 50-59 years who had recovered from COVID-19. The CDR3 nucleotides are TGCAGCGTTGAAGGGCCTGGAAACACCATATATTTT. It translates to CSVEGPGNTIYF.